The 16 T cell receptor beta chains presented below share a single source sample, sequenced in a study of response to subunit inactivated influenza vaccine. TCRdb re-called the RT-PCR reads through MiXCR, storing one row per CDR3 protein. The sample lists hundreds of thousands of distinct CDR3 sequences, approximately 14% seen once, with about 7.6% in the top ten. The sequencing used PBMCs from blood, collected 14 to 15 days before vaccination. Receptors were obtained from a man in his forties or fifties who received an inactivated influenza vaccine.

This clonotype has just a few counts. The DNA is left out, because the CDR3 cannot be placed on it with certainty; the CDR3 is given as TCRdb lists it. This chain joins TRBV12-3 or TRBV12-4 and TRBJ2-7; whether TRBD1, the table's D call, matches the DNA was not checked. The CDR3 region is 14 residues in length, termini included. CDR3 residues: CASSFFGQGSEQYF.

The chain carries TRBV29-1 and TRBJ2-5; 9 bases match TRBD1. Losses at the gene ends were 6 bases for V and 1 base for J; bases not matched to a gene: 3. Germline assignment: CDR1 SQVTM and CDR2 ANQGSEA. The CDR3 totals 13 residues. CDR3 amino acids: CSVDRGRQETQYF. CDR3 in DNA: TGCAGCGTGGACAGGGGCCGCCAAGAGACCCAGTACTTC.

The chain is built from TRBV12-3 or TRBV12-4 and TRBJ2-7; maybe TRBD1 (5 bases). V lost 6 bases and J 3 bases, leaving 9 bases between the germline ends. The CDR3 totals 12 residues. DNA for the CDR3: TGTGCCAGCAGAGCGACAGTCTACGAGCAGTACTTC. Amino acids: CASRATVYEQYF.

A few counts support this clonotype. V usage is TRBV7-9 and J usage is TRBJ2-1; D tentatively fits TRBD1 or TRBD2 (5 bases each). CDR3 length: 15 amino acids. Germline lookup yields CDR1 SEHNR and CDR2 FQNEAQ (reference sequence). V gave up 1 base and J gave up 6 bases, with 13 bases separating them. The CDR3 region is CASSLGGPGLNEQFF. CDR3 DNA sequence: TGTGCCAGCAGCTTAGGTGGGCCGGGGCTCAATGAGCAGTTCTTC.

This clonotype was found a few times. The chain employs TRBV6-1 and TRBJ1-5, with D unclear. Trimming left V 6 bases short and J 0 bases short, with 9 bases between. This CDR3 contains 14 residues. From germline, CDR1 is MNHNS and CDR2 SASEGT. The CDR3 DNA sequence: TGTGCCAGCAGAAACAGTTATAGCAATCAGCCCCAGCATTTT. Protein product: CASRNSYSNQPQHF.

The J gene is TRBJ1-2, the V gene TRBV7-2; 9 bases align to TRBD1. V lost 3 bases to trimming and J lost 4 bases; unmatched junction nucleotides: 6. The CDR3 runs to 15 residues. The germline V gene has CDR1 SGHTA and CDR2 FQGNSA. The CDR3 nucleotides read TGTGCCAGCAGCTTGAGGACAGGGGAGCTCTATGGCTACACCTTC. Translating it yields CASSLRTGELYGYTF.

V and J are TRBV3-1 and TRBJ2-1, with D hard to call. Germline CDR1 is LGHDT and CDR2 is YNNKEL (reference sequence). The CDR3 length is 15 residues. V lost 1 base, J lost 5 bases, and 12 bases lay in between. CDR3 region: CASSQGVARDNEQFF. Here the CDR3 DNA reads TGTGCCAGCAGCCAAGGGGTAGCCCGGGACAATGAGCAGTTCTTC.

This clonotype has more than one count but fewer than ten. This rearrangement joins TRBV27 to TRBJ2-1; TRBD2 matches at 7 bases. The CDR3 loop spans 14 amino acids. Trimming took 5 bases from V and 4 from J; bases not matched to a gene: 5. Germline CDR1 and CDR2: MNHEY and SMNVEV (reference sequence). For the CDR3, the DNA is TGTGCCAGCAGTAGGCCGGGACTATACAATGAGCAGTTCTTC. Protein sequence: CASSRPGLYNEQFF.

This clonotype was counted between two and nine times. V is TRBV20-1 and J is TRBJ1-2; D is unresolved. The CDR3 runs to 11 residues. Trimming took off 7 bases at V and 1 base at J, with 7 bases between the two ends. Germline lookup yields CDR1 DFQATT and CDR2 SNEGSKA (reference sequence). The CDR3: CSEKNNYGYTF. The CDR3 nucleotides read TGCAGTGAAAAGAATAACTATGGCTACACCTTC.

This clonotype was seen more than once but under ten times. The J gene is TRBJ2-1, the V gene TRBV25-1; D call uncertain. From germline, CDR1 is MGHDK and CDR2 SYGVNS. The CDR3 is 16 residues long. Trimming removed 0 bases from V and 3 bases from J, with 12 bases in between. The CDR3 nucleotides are TGTGCCAGCAGTGAATACGGCAGTATTATCTACAATGAGCAGTTCTTC. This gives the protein CASSEYGSIIYNEQFF.

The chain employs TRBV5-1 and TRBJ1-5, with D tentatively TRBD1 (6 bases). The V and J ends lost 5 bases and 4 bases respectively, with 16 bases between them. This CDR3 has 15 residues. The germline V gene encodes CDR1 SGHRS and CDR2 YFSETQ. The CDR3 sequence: CASSPTAGANQPQHF. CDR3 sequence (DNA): TGCGCCAGCAGTCCCACCGCGGGGGCAAATCAGCCCCAGCATTTT.

Written as DNA, the CDR3 is TGTGCCATCAGTGTAGGCCCCTCATTTGACAATGGCTACACCTTC. This encodes CAISVGPSFDNGYTF. The rearrangement uses TRBV10-3 and TRBJ1-2, with D hard to call. V was cut by 4 bases and J by 6 bases, with 18 bases left in between. The germline gives CDR1 ENHRY, CDR2 SYGVKD. CDR3 length equals 15 residues.

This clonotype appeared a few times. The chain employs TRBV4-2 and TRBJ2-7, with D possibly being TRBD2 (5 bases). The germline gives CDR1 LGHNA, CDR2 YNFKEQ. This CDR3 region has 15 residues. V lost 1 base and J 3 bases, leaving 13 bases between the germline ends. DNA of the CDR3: TGTGCCAGCAGCCAAGTCGAAAACAGCGGCTACGAGCAGTACTTC. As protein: CASSQVENSGYEQYF.

The CDR3 DNA reads TGTGCCATCAGTGACACCTCTAGCACAGATACGCAGTATTTT. This gives the protein CAISDTSSTDTQYF. This chain connects TRBV10-3 to TRBJ2-3; the D is unclear. The CDR3 sequence is 14 residues long. The germline CDR1 and CDR2 sequences are ENHRY and SYGVKD. The V and J ends lost 3 bases and 0 bases respectively, with 7 bases between them.

The CDR3 here is CASSYGGLAGGRKTQYF. CDR3 nucleotide sequence: TGTGCCAGCAGTTACGGCGGACTAGCGGGAGGTCGGAAGACCCAGTACTTC. The genes are TRBV6-2 or TRBV6-3 and TRBJ2-5; TRBD2 matches at 14 bases. With V trimmed by 2 bases and J by 6 bases, 8 bases remained unmatched. The germline gives CDR1 MNHEY, CDR2 SVGEGT. The CDR3 has 17 residues.

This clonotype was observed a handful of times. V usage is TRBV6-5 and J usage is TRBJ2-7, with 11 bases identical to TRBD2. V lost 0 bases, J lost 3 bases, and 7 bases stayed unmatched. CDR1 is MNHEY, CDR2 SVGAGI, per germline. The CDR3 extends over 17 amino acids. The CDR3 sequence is CASSYSERLAGFYEQYF. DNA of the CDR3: TGTGCCAGCAGTTACTCCGAACGACTAGCGGGGTTCTACGAGCAGTACTTC.